This T cell receptor beta chain was sequenced for a study of cytomegalovirus exposure and HLA in healthy donors. Study results and caveats: What TCR beta sequences reportedly achieved was accurate prediction of HLA-A and HLA-B alleles in most subjects. DRB1 showed the most TCR associations and HLA-C the fewest in a later analysis, as rates varied by HLA locus.

The PCR made use of 60 Vbeta and 13 Jbeta primers. The data were produced by immunoSEQ multiplex PCR, yet TCRdb's version contains in-frame clones alone and is incomplete. The repertoire holds some 78,000 clones, with about 80% as singletons. Germline values: CDR1 SQVTM, CDR2 ANQGSEA. Trimming cost V 3 bases and J 1 base, with 9 bases left between them. The CDR3 runs to 13 residues. Note on this clone: Antigen specificity is unknown.

The sequence derives from a woman aged 50 to 60 in good health and CMV-seropositive. Sequenced: PBMCs. The V gene is TRBV29-1, the J gene TRBJ1-1; D call uncertain. Here the CDR3 DNA reads TGCAGCGTTGAGGTCAGTACGAACACTGAAGCTTTCTTT. It encodes CSVEVSTNTEAFF.